This entry lists 20 T cell receptor beta chains sequenced from one sample in a study of blood T cell repertoires in COVID-19. The repertoire was sequenced with immunoSEQ multiplex PCR; TCRdb's copy has only in-frame clones and lacks some. The sample holds 290,000 or so clones; around 86% are singletons and the top ten take 1.3%. Sequenced sample: peripheral blood. The receptors were gathered from a man aged 65 to 85 with acute or convalescent COVID-19.

The rearrangement links TRBV6-5 to TRBJ2-7, with 8 nucleotides matching TRBD1. Trimming cost V 6 bases and J 3 bases; bases outside gene matches: 4. The germline gives CDR1 MNHEY, CDR2 SVGAGI. This CDR3 region has 13 residues. For the CDR3, the DNA is TGTGCCAGCAGCAGGGGGCCAGACTACGAGCAGTACTTC. It yields the protein CASSRGPDYEQYF.

The rearrangement joins TRBV3-1 (or the pseudogene TRBV3-2) to TRBJ2-3, with 9 bases lining up with TRBD2. Trimming took 3 bases from V and 1 from J; bases not matched to a gene: 8. CDR1 and CDR2 from the germline V gene are LGHDT and YNNKEL (reference sequence). The CDR3 has 17 residues. The CDR3, as DNA: TGTGCCAGCAGCCACTCTAGGGCTAGCGGGGGCACAGATACGCAGTATTTT. Its protein product is CASSHSRASGGTDTQYF.

CDR3 sequence reads: CASSQDGGGHYNEQFF. The DNA of the CDR3 is TGTGCCAGCAGCCAAGACGGCGGGGGGCACTACAATGAGCAGTTCTTC. The chain is built from TRBV3-1 (or the pseudogene TRBV3-2) and TRBJ2-1; 8 bases are shared with TRBD2. The CDR3 extends over 16 amino acids. Germline CDR1 reads LGHDT; CDR2 reads YNNKEL (reference sequence). The J segment lost 3 bases and the V segment lost 0 bases, leaving 4 bases of the junction unmatched.

The rearrangement uses TRBV7-2 and TRBJ2-3; 9 bases agree with TRBD2. V was clipped by 4 bases and J by 2 bases; unmatched bases: 7. The germline gives CDR1 SGHTA, CDR2 FQGNSA. The CDR3 is 16 residues long. The chain's CDR3 is CASSSVAGAYTDTQYF. The CDR3 DNA reads as TGTGCCAGCAGCTCCGTAGCGGGAGCCTACACAGATACGCAGTATTTT.

The rearrangement links TRBV4-2 to TRBJ1-4; D perhaps matches TRBD1 (5 bases). CDR1 and CDR2 from the germline V gene are LGHNA and YNFKEQ. Trimming stripped 3 bases from V and 3 bases from J, with 11 bases between. This CDR3 comprises 15 residues. Here the CDR3 reads CASSHQGDPNEKLFF. The CDR3 DNA is TGTGCCAGCAGCCACCAGGGTGATCCTAATGAAAAACTGTTTTTT.

The V and J genes are TRBV4-3 and TRBJ2-7; 13 bases are shared with TRBD2. The CDR3 is made up of 17 amino acids. Per the germline V gene, CDR1 is LGHNA and CDR2 is YSLEER. The junction had 7 bases not matched to a gene; V was cut back by 1 base and J by 4 bases. The CDR3 DNA is TGCGCCAGCAGCCAAGCCCTACTAGCGGGAGGGCCATACGAGCAGTACTTC. It encodes CASSQALLAGGPYEQYF.

The rearrangement uses TRBV6-5 and TRBJ2-5, with D possibly being TRBD2 (6 bases). The V end was cut by 7 bases, the J end by 6 bases, with 15 bases between. The CDR3 covers 13 residues. Germline CDR1 MNHEY, CDR2 SVGAGI. The CDR3 coding sequence is TGTGCCAGCACCCGGTTGGGGGGACAGACCCAGTACTTC. Its protein product is CASTRLGGQTQYF.

This sequence joins TRBV27 and TRBJ2-5; D not certain. The CDR3 consists of 11 residues. Trimming took off 8 bases at V and 10 bases at J, with 14 bases between the two ends. Germline values: CDR1 MNHEY, CDR2 SMNVEV (reference sequence). CDR3 sequence: CASGTTARQYF. CDR3 nucleotide sequence: TGTGCCAGCGGAACCACAGCACGCCAGTACTTC.

The rearrangement uses TRBV19 and TRBJ2-1; 10 bases align to TRBD2. J was trimmed by 7 bases and V by 2 bases; bases with no gene match: 2. Per the germline V gene, CDR1 is LNHDA and CDR2 is SQIVND (reference sequence). The CDR3 extends over 14 amino acids. CDR3 sequence reads: CASSISSGRNEQFF. DNA for the CDR3: TGTGCCAGTAGTATAAGTAGCGGGAGGAATGAGCAGTTCTTC.

The rearrangement uses TRBV2 and TRBJ2-5; 7 bases agree with TRBD2. Germline CDR1 is SNHLY and CDR2 is FYNNEI. This CDR3 spans 15 amino acids. Trimming cost V 3 bases and J 3 bases; bases outside gene matches: 7. The CDR3 here is CASSEISGREETQYF. In DNA form, the CDR3 reads TGTGCCAGCAGTGAGATCTCAGGGAGGGAAGAGACCCAGTACTTC.

V is TRBV5-1 and J is TRBJ2-7, with D maybe TRBD2 (6 bases). Germline V gene lookup returns CDR1 SGHRS and CDR2 YFSETQ. The V gene lost 2 bases and the J gene lost 6 bases, with 15 bases spanning the gap. The CDR3 is 14 amino acids. In nucleotides, the CDR3 is TGCGCCAGCAGCTTAGGAGGGGAGTACGGCGAGCAGTACTTC. Translating gives CASSLGGEYGEQYF.

The V call is TRBV2, the J call TRBJ1-6; D is possibly TRBD1 (6 bases). Germline loops: CDR1 SNHLY, CDR2 FYNNEI. CDR3 length: 15 residues. V was clipped by 6 bases and J by 7 bases, with 16 bases between them. The CDR3 reads CASSVEGDGNSPLHF. In DNA, the CDR3 is TGTGCCAGCAGCGTAGAGGGGGATGGAAATTCACCCCTCCACTTT.

The chain joins TRBV7-2 to TRBJ1-1; 9 bases line up with TRBD1. J was trimmed by 12 bases and V by 5 bases; bases with no gene match: 10. CDR1 is SGHTA, CDR2 FQGNSA, per germline. This CDR3 region has 13 residues. CDR3 sequence: CASSPHMGQGSFF. The CDR3 region has the DNA TGTGCCAGCAGCCCCCACATGGGACAGGGTTCTTTCTTT. Complete variable domain (other parts from reference TRBV7-2 and TRBJ1-1): GAGVSQSPSNKVTEKGKDVELRCDPISGHTALYWYRQSLGQGLEFLIYFQGNSAPDKSGLPSDRFSAERTGGSVSTLTIQRTQQEDSAVYLCASSPHMGQGSFFGQGTRLTVV.

The chain joins TRBV4-1 to TRBJ1-4; TRBD1 is a possible D gene (5 bases). The CDR3 is 14 residues long. V was trimmed by 5 bases and J by 10 bases, leaving 17 bases between them. Germline V gives CDR1 MGHRA, CDR2 YSYEKL. The CDR3 protein is CASSVGGAVRKLFF. The CDR3 coding sequence is TGCGCCAGCAGCGTCGGTGGGGCAGTCAGAAAACTGTTTTTT.

The rearrangement uses TRBV10-1 and TRBJ2-7, with 8 bases matching TRBD2. From germline, CDR1 is WNHNN and CDR2 SYGVQD (reference sequence). The CDR3 is 19 amino acids. V lost 1 base to trimming and J lost 1 base; unmatched junction nucleotides: 15. CDR3 in DNA: TGCGCCAGCAGTGAGTTCGCTTGGCGGGAGGAATGGGGGTCCTACGAGCAGTACTTC. Amino acid sequence: CASSEFAWREEWGSYEQYF.

The V call is TRBV4-1, the J call TRBJ2-6, with TRBD1 matching over 7 bases. The V and J ends lost 2 bases and 0 bases, in that order; junction bases with no gene match: 10. The CDR3 contains 19 residues. CDR1 MGHRA and CDR2 YSYEKL come from the germline V gene. The chain's CDR3 is CASSQIPGTVSSGANVLTF. CDR3 coding DNA: TGCGCCAGCAGCCAAATCCCCGGGACAGTGAGCTCTGGGGCCAACGTCCTGACTTTC.

As DNA, the CDR3 is TGTGCCAGCAGGGTGGACAGGCTGGAGACCCAGTACTTC. Amino acid sequence: CASRVDRLETQYF. This chain connects TRBV2 to TRBJ2-5; 7 bases fit TRBD1. J was trimmed by 5 bases and V by 6 bases; bases with no gene match: 6. This CDR3 contains 13 residues. Germline V lookup: CDR1 SNHLY, CDR2 FYNNEI.

This clone was recorded a few times. V and J are TRBV2 and TRBJ2-7; 13 bases match TRBD2. With 4 bases clipped from V and 7 bases from J, the junction kept 4 bases outside the gene matches. The germline gives CDR1 SNHLY, CDR2 FYNNEI. This CDR3 comprises 14 residues. In nucleotides, the CDR3 is TGTGCCAGCAGTGGGACTAGCGGGAGATCTGAGCAGTACTTC. This gives the protein CASSGTSGRSEQYF. The full variable domain, completed using reference TRBV2 and TRBJ2-7, is EPEVTQTPSHQVTQMGQEVILRCVPISNHLYFYWYRQILGQKVEFLVSFYNNEISEKSEIFDDQFSVERPDGSNFTLKIRSTKLEDSAMYFCASSGTSGRSEQYFGPGTRLTVT.

The chain's CDR3 is CASRKVGTAFHYGYTF. The CDR3 region has the DNA TGTGCCAGCAGAAAAGTCGGGACTGCCTTCCACTATGGCTACACCTTC. The gene calls are TRBV6-9 and TRBJ1-2, with D maybe TRBD1 (5 bases). Germline V gene lookup returns CDR1 MNHGY and CDR2 SVAAGI. V was pared by 6 bases and J by 3 bases, with 20 bases between. CDR3 size: 16 residues.

The chain joins TRBV3-1 (or the pseudogene TRBV3-2) to TRBJ1-5; 9 bases fit TRBD1. Looked up from germline, CDR1 is LGHDT and CDR2 is YNNKEL (reference sequence). This CDR3 has 14 residues. The trim removed 5 bases at V and 6 bases at J, leaving 5 bases unmatched. The CDR3 reads CASSGDRGTQPQHF. The CDR3 DNA is TGTGCCAGCAGCGGAGACAGGGGGACTCAGCCCCAGCATTTT.